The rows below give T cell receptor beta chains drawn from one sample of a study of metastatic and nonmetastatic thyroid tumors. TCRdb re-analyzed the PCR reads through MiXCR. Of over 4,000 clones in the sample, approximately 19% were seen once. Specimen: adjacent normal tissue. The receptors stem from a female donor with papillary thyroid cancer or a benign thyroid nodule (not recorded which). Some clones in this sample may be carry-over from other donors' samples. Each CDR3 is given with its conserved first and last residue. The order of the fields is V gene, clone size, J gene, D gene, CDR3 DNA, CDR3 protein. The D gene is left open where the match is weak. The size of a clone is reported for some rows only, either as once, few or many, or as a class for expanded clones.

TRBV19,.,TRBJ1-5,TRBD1,TGTGCCAGTAGTAGCCACAGGGGGGACAATCAGCCCCAGCATTTT,CASSSHRGDNQPQHF
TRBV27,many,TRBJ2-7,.,TGTGCCAGCAGTACCCCGTCGTCTAGCGTCTCCTACGAGCAGTACTTC,CASSTPSSSVSYEQYF
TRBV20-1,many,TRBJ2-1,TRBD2,TGCAGTGCTACCCTAGCGGGAGGAACACTATACAATGAGCAGTTCTTC,CSATLAGGTLYNEQFF
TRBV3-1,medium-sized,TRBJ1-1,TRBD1,TGTGCCAGCACCCCAGGACAGGCCTTCCAGGCTTTCTTT,CASTPGQAFQAFF
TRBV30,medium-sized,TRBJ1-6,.,TGTGCCTGGAGTGTACTTGGGGGAAGGGGTAATTCACCCCTCCACTTT,CAWSVLGGRGNSPLHF
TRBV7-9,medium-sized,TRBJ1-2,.,TGTGCCAGCACCCGTGGGGGGGCCGTTGGCTACACCTTC,CASTRGGAVGYTF
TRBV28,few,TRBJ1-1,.,TGTGCCAGCAGCCCACGCGGACAGATTGAAGCTTTCTTT,CASSPRGQIEAFF
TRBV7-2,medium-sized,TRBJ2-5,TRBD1,TGTGCCAGCAGCCTCCAGACAGGGGGGGGGACCCAGTACTTC,CASSLQTGGGTQYF
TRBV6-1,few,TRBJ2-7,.,TGTGCCAGCAGGTCCGGGACAATGGTCTACGAGTATTACTTC,CASRSGTMVYEYYF
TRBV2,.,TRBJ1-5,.,TGTGCCAGCATTGGCCCAGGGATTGATCAGCCCCAGCATTTT,CASIGPGIDQPQHF
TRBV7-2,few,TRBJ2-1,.,TGTGCCAGCAGATTTGGGGCCCGAGGGCCGTTCTTC,CASRFGARGPFF
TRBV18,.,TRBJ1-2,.,TGTGCCAGCTCACCATCCGGGCTCCTTCGGGGCTACACCTTC,CASSPSGLLRGYTF
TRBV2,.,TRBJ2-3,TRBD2,TGTGCCAGCAGTGACAAGCGGGAGTTTGTTGGGGAAGATACGCAGTATTTT,CASSDKREFVGEDTQYF
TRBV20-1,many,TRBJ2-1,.,TGCAGTGCTAGTTCCAGTCACTCCTACAATGAGCAGTTCTTC,CSASSSHSYNEQFF
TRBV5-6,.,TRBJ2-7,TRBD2,TGTGCCAGCAGCTTGGGGACTAGCGCCTACGAGCAGTACTTC,CASSLGTSAYEQYF
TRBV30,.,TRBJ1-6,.,TGTGCCTGGTCGGGGGGGTTGATTTCACCCCTCCACTTT,CAWSGGLISPLHF
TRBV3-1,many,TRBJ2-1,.,TGTGCCAGCAGAAGGGGGTTCTACAATGAGCAGTTCTTC,CASRRGFYNEQFF
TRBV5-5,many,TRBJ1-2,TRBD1,TGTGCCAGCAGCCAGGGACAGGACCCATCTTATGGCTACACCTTC,CASSQGQDPSYGYTF
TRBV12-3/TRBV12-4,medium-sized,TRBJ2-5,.,TGTGCCAGCAGTTTAACGGGGGGCTATGAAGAGACCCAGTACTTC,CASSLTGGYEETQYF
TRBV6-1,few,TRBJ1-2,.,TGTTCCAACAGTGTCGACGCGCGCCCTAACTATGGCTACACCTTC,CSNSVDARPNYGYTF
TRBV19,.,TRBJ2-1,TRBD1,TGTGCCAGTAGTCCCCCGGACAGGGGGCGCCTATCTGAGCAGTTCTTC,CASSPPDRGRLSEQFF
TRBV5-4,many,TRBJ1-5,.,TGTGCCAGCAGCCCTGGGGAGGGAGTGCCGGGGCCCCAGCATTTT,CASSPGEGVPGPQHF
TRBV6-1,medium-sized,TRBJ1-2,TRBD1,TGTGCCAGCAGTTCCCCGGGACAGGACCCTTATGGCTACACCTTC,CASSSPGQDPYGYTF
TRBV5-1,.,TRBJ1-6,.,TGCGCCAGCAGCTTCTCTCCGGGGGCGGATTCACCCCTCCACTTT,CASSFSPGADSPLHF
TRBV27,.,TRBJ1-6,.,TGTGCCGCAAGGGGACATGGATATTCACCCCTCCACTTT,CAARGHGYSPLHF
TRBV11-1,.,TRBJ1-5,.,TGTGCCAGCAGCTTATATGGGGGCAGCCTTAATCAGCCCCAGCATTTT,CASSLYGGSLNQPQHF
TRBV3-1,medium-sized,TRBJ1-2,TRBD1,TGTGCCAGCAGCCCCGGACAGGGGAAAGCAGACTATGGCTACACCTTC,CASSPGQGKADYGYTF
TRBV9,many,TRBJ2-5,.,TGTGCCAGCAGCGTAGATGAGGGGGAGACCCAGTACTTC,CASSVDEGETQYF
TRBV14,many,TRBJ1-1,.,TGTGCCAGCAGCCAGGGCTTGATTGCGAACACTGAAGCTTTCTTT,CASSQGLIANTEAFF
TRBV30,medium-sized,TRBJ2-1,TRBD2,TGTGCCTGGAGTGTATTGCCTAGCGGGAGGAATGAGCAGTTCTTC,CAWSVLPSGRNEQFF
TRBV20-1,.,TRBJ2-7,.,TGCAGTGCCTCGAACCCCGGGACAAACTACGAGCAGTACTTC,CSASNPGTNYEQYF
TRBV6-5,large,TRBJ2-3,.,TGTGCCAGCAGTTACCGAGGGGACTCTAGCACAGATACGCAGTATTTT,CASSYRGDSSTDTQYF
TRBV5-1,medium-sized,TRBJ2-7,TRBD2,TGCGCCAGCAGCTTGGTAGCGGGGGACCCCTCCTACGAGCAGTACTTC,CASSLVAGDPSYEQYF
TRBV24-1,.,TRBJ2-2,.,TGTGCCACCAGTGGTACGACAGCCTCGAACACCGGGGAGCTGTTTTTT,CATSGTTASNTGELFF
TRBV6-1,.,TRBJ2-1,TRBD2,TGTGCCAGCGAGAAAGGAGGGACTAGCGGGAGGGGACAGCAGTTCTTC,CASEKGGTSGRGQQFF
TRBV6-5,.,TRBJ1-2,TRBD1,TGTGCCAGCAGTTTACGGGACAGGGGCTTCTATGGCTACACCTTC,CASSLRDRGFYGYTF
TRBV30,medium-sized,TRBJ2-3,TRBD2,TGTGCCTGGAGTCACTTTAGCGGGGGCCCGGATACGCAGTATTTT,CAWSHFSGGPDTQYF
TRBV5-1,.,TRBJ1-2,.,TGCGCCAGCAGCTTGACAGGGTCCGGCTACACCTTC,CASSLTGSGYTF
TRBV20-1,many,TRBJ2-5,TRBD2,TGCAGTGCCCGGGCTAGCGGGGTTGGGACCCAGTACTTC,CSARASGVGTQYF
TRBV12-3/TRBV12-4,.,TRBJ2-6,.,TGTGCCAGCATTGCCTCTGGGGCCAACGTCCTGACTTTC,CASIASGANVLTF
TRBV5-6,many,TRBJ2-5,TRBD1,TGTGCCAGCACCGCATGGGACAGAGGGGGCAGGACCCAGTACTTC,CASTAWDRGGRTQYF
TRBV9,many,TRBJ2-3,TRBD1,TGTGCCAGCAGCGTAGGGACAGGGGGTAGAGATACGCAGTATTTT,CASSVGTGGRDTQYF
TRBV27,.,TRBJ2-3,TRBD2,TGTGCCAGCAGTTCGACCGGGGGGGCAGATACGCAGTATTTT,CASSSTGGADTQYF
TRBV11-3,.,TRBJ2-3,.,TGTGCCAGCAGCTTAGACATGGCAGATACGCAGTATTTT,CASSLDMADTQYF
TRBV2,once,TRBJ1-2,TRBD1,TGTGCCAGCAGTCGGGACAGGGGCGAGGGCTATGGCTACACCTTC,CASSRDRGEGYGYTF
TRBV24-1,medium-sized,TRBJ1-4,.,TGTGCCACCAGTGATTCCAGGGGAATGGTTGAAAAACTGTTTTTT,CATSDSRGMVEKLFF
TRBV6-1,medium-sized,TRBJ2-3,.,TGTGCCAGCAGTGTATGGGGGACCAACACAGATACGCAGTATTTT,CASSVWGTNTDTQYF
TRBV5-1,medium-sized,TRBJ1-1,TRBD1,TGCGCCAGCAGCGAAGGGACAGGGGGGACTGAAGCTTTCTTT,CASSEGTGGTEAFF
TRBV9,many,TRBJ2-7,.,TGTGCCAGCAGCCACGACAGCCCCTACGAGCAGTACTTC,CASSHDSPYEQYF
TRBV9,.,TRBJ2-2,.,TGTGCCAGCAGCGCTGGGGGACGGGCCCGGGAGCTGTTTTTT,CASSAGGRARELFF
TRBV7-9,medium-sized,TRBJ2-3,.,TGTGCCAGCAGCCTGCAGGGGTTCAGCACAGATACGCAGTATTTT,CASSLQGFSTDTQYF
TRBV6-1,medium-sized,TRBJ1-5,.,TGTGCCAGCAGTCACAGGGTTGTGGGCAATCAGCCCCAGCATTTT,CASSHRVVGNQPQHF
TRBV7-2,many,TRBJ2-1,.,TGTGCCAGCAGCTTAGTTGGAGGGGGATCGGAGAAGAATGAGCAGTTCTTC,CASSLVGGGSEKNEQFF
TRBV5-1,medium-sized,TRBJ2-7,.,TGCGCCAGCAGCTACGACCGGGACTCCTACGAGCAGTACTTC,CASSYDRDSYEQYF
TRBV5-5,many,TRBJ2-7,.,TGTGCCAGCAGCTTGGCGTCCGACTCCTACGAGCAGTACTTC,CASSLASDSYEQYF
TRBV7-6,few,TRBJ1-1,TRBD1,TGTGCCAGCAGCCCAGGCAGGCAGACAGGGGGGGAAATTGAAGCTTTCTTT,CASSPGRQTGGEIEAFF